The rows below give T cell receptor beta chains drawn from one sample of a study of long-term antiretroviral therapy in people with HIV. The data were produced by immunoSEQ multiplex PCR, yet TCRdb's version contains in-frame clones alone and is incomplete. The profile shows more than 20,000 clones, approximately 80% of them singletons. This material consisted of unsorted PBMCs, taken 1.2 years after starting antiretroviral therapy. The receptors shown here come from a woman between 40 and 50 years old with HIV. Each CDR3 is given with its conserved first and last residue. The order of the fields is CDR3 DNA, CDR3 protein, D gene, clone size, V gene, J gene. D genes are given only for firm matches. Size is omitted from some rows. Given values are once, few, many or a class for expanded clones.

TGTGCCAGCAGTTCACCTACCCGGACAACCCACGAGCAGTACTTC	CASSSPTRTTHEQYF	-	-	TRBV28	TRBJ2-7
TGTGCCATCGGGACTAGTCCACCCTACGAGCAGTACTTC	CAIGTSPPYEQYF	TRBD2	-	TRBV10-3	TRBJ2-7
TGCAGCGTTCGGACTAGCGCTGACAATGAGCAGTTCTTC	CSVRTSADNEQFF	TRBD2	-	TRBV29-1	TRBJ2-1
TGTGCCAGCAGCTTGGGTAATCAGCCCCAGCATTTT	CASSLGNQPQHF	-	once	TRBV5-6	TRBJ1-5
TGTGCCAGCAGTCTGACAGGGGGGGCCTACAATGAGCAGTTCTTC	CASSLTGGAYNEQFF	TRBD1	-	TRBV27	TRBJ2-1
TGTGCCAGCAGCCCCGGGATATACAATGAGCAGTTCTTC	CASSPGIYNEQFF	-	-	TRBV11-3	TRBJ2-1
TGTGCCAGCAGCTCTGGCGTGGAGACCCAGTACTTC	CASSSGVETQYF	-	once	TRBV7-2	TRBJ2-5
TGTGCCAGCAGTGAACTCCAGGGAGACTACGAGCAGTACTTC	CASSELQGDYEQYF	-	-	TRBV6-1	TRBJ2-7
TGCGCCAGCAATACAGGTGTTCTCACAGATACGCAGTATTTT	CASNTGVLTDTQYF	-	-	TRBV5-1	TRBJ2-3
TGTGCCAGCAGCCTACAGGGGAACGGGGAGCTGTTTTTT	CASSLQGNGELFF	TRBD1	once	TRBV7-9	TRBJ2-2
TGTGCCAGCAGTGCGAGGGGAGGGGGAAATGAAAAACTGTTTTTT	CASSARGGGNEKLFF	-	-	TRBV6-1	TRBJ1-4
TGTGCCAGCAGCTTAGCGGGAGAGTCCTACAATGAGCAGTTCTTC	CASSLAGESYNEQFF	TRBD2	-	TRBV27	TRBJ2-1
TGCAGCGTCGCCGGGACTAGCATATTATACGAGCAGTACTTC	CSVAGTSILYEQYF	TRBD2	-	TRBV29-1	TRBJ2-7
TGTGCCAGCTCACCACCACAGGGGCAATTTGATGGCTACACCTTC	CASSPPQGQFDGYTF	TRBD1	-	TRBV18	TRBJ1-2
TGTGCCAGCTCTCTAGGACAAGCGGCAGAGACCCAGTACTTC	CASSLGQAAETQYF	-	-	TRBV18	TRBJ2-5
TGTGCCAGCAGCGCGCCGGACAGGCAGACCGGGGAGCTGTTTTTT	CASSAPDRQTGELFF	TRBD1	-	TRBV5-5	TRBJ2-2
TGTGCCAGCAGTGAAGCCGAAGCAGATACGCAGTATTTT	CASSEAEADTQYF	-	-	TRBV2	TRBJ2-3